The entry that follows covers one T cell receptor (beta chain) sequence. This clone has just one count. What antigen it recognizes has not been identified. No base-level quality is on record; no much larger clone is a single base apart. The immunoSEQ Assay, a bias-controlled multiplex PCR, was used to amplify TCRbeta CDR3 regions from genomic DNA. From the authors' description of their analysis: Nucleated cell counts per sample were estimated from amplification of reference gene primers within the assay. To quantify the absolute abundance of each unique TCRbeta CDR3 rearrangement, sequence reads were collapsed and filtered. For each sample, productive Simpson clonality was calculated by taking the square root of Simpson's diversity index across productive rearrangements. In TCRdb, the immuneACCESS table is reduced to in-frame sequences with V and J assigned. These tables do not hold every clone; where another copy was compared, an unresolved V gene accounts for under half, and the others remain unexplained. The DNA gave D and trimming, while V, J and clone size come from that table. For this sample there are about 97,000 clones; around nine tenths appear just once. The ten largest clones add up to 15% to 17% of the sample.

The data belong to a study of blood T cell repertoires in COVID-19 (dated by TCRdb to the early 2020s). The study in broad terms: Samples covering the acute and convalescent phases of COVID-19 were provided by collaborators in the United States, Italy and Spain. The material from the prospective study consisted of cDNA or gDNA derived from T cells, B-cell-depleted T cells, or PBMCs. The dataset comprised deeply sampled blood TCRbeta repertoires from subjects exposed to, actively infected with, or recovered from COVID-19. The repertoires were released in a freely available public database meant as a resource for research on the immune response to SARS-CoV-2. The samples were drawn from the first 160 participants of the ongoing ImmuneRACE study and from 1,254 subjects provided by 6 global collaborators. Sample metadata almost always included a de-identified subject ID, COVID-19 status, age in years and sex. Where HLA class I and class II types were available, the types were taken from metadata supplied by the sample provider, not from assay-based typing.

V and J are trimmed by 0 bases and 0 bases, and the gene matches miss 10 bases of the junction. Counted from cysteine to phenylalanine, this CDR3 has 19 amino acids. The sequence is cut down to CDR3 DNA, 57 bases in frame from base 1. Per the germline V gene, SGHAT is the CDR1 and FQNNGV is the CDR2. General conclusions and limits of the study: How much clinical and demographic metadata was included differed by source and by participant, and the metadata was provided uncurated.

Whole blood was collected in K2EDTA tubes by collaborating institutions according to the institutions' own protocols. Collaborator samples were shipped for TCRbeta analysis as frozen whole blood, isolated PBMCs, or DNA extracted from either sample type. The sample taken for sequencing was peripheral blood. This receptor was taken from a human donor in a cohort sampled during active COVID-19. The rearrangement combines TRBV11-2 with TRBJ2-3; the central 9 bases match TRBD2. The DNA sequence is given as TGTGCCAGCAGCTTAGATCCGGCGGGAGGGACGGGAAGCACAGATACGCAGTATTTT. Translated, it reads CASSLDPAGGTGSTDTQYF.